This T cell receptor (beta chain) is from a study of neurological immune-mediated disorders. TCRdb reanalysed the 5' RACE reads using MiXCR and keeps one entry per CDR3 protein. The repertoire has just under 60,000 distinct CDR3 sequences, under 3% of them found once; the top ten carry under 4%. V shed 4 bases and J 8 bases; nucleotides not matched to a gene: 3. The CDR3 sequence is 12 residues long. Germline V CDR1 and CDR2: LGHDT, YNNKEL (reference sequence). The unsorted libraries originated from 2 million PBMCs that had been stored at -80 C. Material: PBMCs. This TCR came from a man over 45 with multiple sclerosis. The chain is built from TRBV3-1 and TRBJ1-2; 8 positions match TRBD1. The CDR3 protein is CASSPRTGGYTF. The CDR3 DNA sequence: TGTGCCAGCAGCCCTCGGACAGGGGGCTACACCTTC.